These 29 T cell receptor beta chains were sequenced from one sample in a study of blood T cell repertoires in COVID-19 (dated by TCRdb to 2018 to 2020). Receptor amplification or capture employed the immunoSEQ multiplex PCR assay. TCRdb carries this immuneACCESS record with in-frame sequences only. Its versions omit some clonotypes, under half of them owing to an unresolved V gene in the studies checked, with the rest unexplained. The sample has approximately 60,000 clones on record, roughly 83% of them singletons. The ten most abundant clones make up approximately 17% of the sample. The source material was peripheral blood. These receptors were collected from a man aged 65 to 79 with active COVID-19.

The chain joins TRBV18 to TRBJ2-7, with 9 positions matching TRBD1. Germline CDR1 is KGHSH and CDR2 is LQKENI. The CDR3 extends over 14 amino acids. V was clipped by 6 bases and J by 4 bases; unmatched bases: 7. The CDR3 spells CASSLTGGSYEQYF. The CDR3 DNA is TGTGCCAGCTCCTTGACAGGGGGATCGTACGAGCAGTACTTC. Complete variable domain (other parts from reference TRBV18 and TRBJ2-7): NAGVMQNPRHLVRRRGQEARLRCSPMKGHSHVYWYRQLPEEGLKFMVYLQKENIIDESGMPKERFSAEFPKEGPSILRIQQVVRGDSAAYFCASSLTGGSYEQYFGPGTRLTVT.

The sample holds one count of this clone. The V call is TRBV30, the J call TRBJ1-6; D possibly corresponds to TRBD1 (5 bases). This CDR3 is 15 amino acids long. V gave up 2 bases and J gave up 7 bases, with 15 bases separating them. From germline, CDR1 is GTSNPN and CDR2 SVGIG (reference sequence). The CDR3 nucleotides are TGTGCCTGGAGTATGGCCCAGGGTAGGAATTCACCCCTCCACTTT. This sequence encodes CAWSMAQGRNSPLHF. Using reference TRBV30 and TRBJ1-6 for the parts outside the CDR3, the full variable domain is SQTIHQWPATLVQPVGSPLSLECTVEGTSNPNLYWYRQAAGRGLQLLFYSVGIGQISSEVPQNLSASRPQDRQFILSSKKLLLSDSGFYLCAWSMAQGRNSPLHFGNGTRLTVT.

The chain carries TRBV11-1 and TRBJ2-1, with a tentative D call TRBD1 (5 bases). The CDR3 spans 15 residues. V was pared by 1 base and J by 6 bases, with 13 bases between. The germline gives CDR1 SGHAT, CDR2 FQDESV (reference sequence). The CDR3 nucleotides read TGTGCCAGCAGCTTAGTACCAGGGCAGCCCAATGAGCAGTTCTTC. Amino acids: CASSLVPGQPNEQFF. The full variable domain, rest sourced from reference TRBV11-1 and TRBJ2-1, is EAEVAQSPRYKITEKSQAVAFWCDPISGHATLYWYRQILGQGPELLVQFQDESVVDDSQLPKDRFSAERLKGVDSTLKIQPAELGDSAMYLCASSLVPGQPNEQFFGPGTRLTVL.

This clone came up a few times. The chain has TRBV7-2 and TRBJ1-6, with D hard to call. The germline V and J ends were trimmed by 2 bases and 8 bases, with 7 bases remaining between them. CDR3 size: 13 residues. From germline, CDR1 is SGHTA and CDR2 FQGNSA. The CDR3 DNA sequence: TGTGCCAGCAGCTTAAACGTAGATTCACCCCTCCACTTT. This encodes CASSLNVDSPLHF. The full variable domain, its missing parts supplied by reference TRBV7-2 and TRBJ1-6, is GAGVSQSPSNKVTEKGKDVELRCDPISGHTALYWYRQSLGQGLEFLIYFQGNSAPDKSGLPSDRFSAERTGGSVSTLTIQRTQQEDSAVYLCASSLNVDSPLHFGNGTRLTVT.

The chain is built from TRBV29-1 and TRBJ1-2, with D unclear. Germline V lookup: CDR1 SQVTM, CDR2 ANQGSEA. The CDR3 spans 15 residues. The V end was cut by 3 bases, the J end by 4 bases, with 18 bases between. For the CDR3, the DNA is TGCAGCGTTGAGGTCTGGGAAGGAGGGTCCTATGGCTACACCTTC. Its translation: CSVEVWEGGSYGYTF.

The chain employs TRBV5-1 and TRBJ2-5; D possibly corresponds to TRBD2 (6 bases). This CDR3 region has 15 residues. Between the trimmed V and J ends, which lost 4 bases and 0 bases, there was a span of 13 bases. Germline CDR1 and CDR2: SGHRS and YFSETQ. The CDR3 sequence: CASSLGLQYQETQYF. In DNA, the CDR3 is TGCGCCAGCAGCCTGGGACTCCAGTACCAAGAGACCCAGTACTTC.

The V call is TRBV6-6, the J call TRBJ1-1; possibly TRBD1 for D (6 bases). Between the trimmed V and J ends, which lost 4 bases and 1 base, there was a span of 10 bases. CDR1 is MNHNY, CDR2 SVGAGI, per germline (reference sequence). The CDR3 contains 14 residues. CDR3 amino acids: CASSSRTANTEAFF. The CDR3 nucleotides read TGTGCCAGCAGTTCCAGGACAGCGAACACTGAAGCTTTCTTT.

The chain combines TRBV28 with TRBJ2-7, with a tentative D call TRBD1 (6 bases). Germline CDR1 and CDR2: MDHEN and SYDVKM. V lost 6 bases to trimming and J lost 3 bases, with 12 bases between them. The CDR3 has 13 amino acids. DNA for the CDR3: TGTGCCAGCAGACAAGGACAGTTCTACGAGCAGTACTTC. This encodes CASRQGQFYEQYF.

The sample holds one count of this clone. The chain couples TRBV7-3 to TRBJ2-7; tentatively, D is TRBD1 (5 bases). V lost 2 bases and J lost 3, with 23 bases in between. Germline V gene data show CDR1 as SGHTA and CDR2 as FQGTGA. CDR3 length: 18 amino acids. DNA for the CDR3: TGTGCCAGCAGCTTAGAAGGTAGAACAGGAGCTTCCCTCTACGAGCAGTACTTC. Amino acids: CASSLEGRTGASLYEQYF.

J is TRBJ1-1 and V is TRBV29-1; 10 bases line up with TRBD1. CDR1 is SQVTM and CDR2 is ANQGSEA in the germline V gene. V lost 2 bases and J lost 2; bases outside the gene matches: 5. This CDR3 comprises 15 residues. CDR3 sequence reads: CSVEKGTGANTEAFF. CDR3 bases: TGCAGCGTTGAAAAGGGGACAGGGGCCAACACTGAAGCTTTCTTT.

The chain links TRBV2 to TRBJ2-7; TRBD2 matches at 13 bases. In germline, CDR1 is SNHLY, CDR2 FYNNEI. The CDR3 is made up of 16 amino acids. After removal of 7 bases from V and 1 base from J, the junction contained 7 bases not matched to a gene. CDR3 in DNA: TGTGCCAGCAAGGGACTAGCGGGATCTGGGTCCTACGAGCAGTACTTC. It specifies CASKGLAGSGSYEQYF.

This clone was counted ten times or more. V and J are TRBV28 and TRBJ1-1; D possibly corresponds to TRBD1 (6 bases). The CDR3 runs 13 residues. The germline V gene has CDR1 MDHEN and CDR2 SYDVKM. Trimming removed 2 bases at V and 11 bases at J, with 15 bases between. The CDR3 here is CASSLAVQGLAFF. CDR3 DNA: TGTGCCAGCAGTTTAGCGGTACAGGGTCTTGCTTTCTTT.

V is TRBV5-5 and J is TRBJ1-2; no clear D gene. The V gene lost 0 bases and the J gene lost 3 bases, with 6 bases spanning the gap. The CDR3 has 13 amino acids. The germline gives CDR1 SGHKS, CDR2 YYEKEE (reference sequence). The CDR3 protein is CASSLDGDYGYTF. Here the CDR3 DNA reads TGTGCCAGCAGCTTGGACGGAGACTATGGCTACACCTTC.

The V and J genes are TRBV12-3 or TRBV12-4 and TRBJ1-2, with D unclear. V shed 9 bases and J shed 5 bases, with 10 bases lying between them. This CDR3 spans 11 amino acids. The CDR3 loop reads CASFRRYGYTF. The CDR3 DNA reads as TGTGCCAGTTTCAGGCGTTATGGCTACACCTTC.

The V call is TRBV10-3, the J call TRBJ2-7; 8 bases match TRBD1. Trimming cost V 7 bases and J 9 bases; bases outside gene matches: 11. Germline V lookup: CDR1 ENHRY, CDR2 SYGVKD. The CDR3 extends over 13 amino acids. The CDR3 spells CAIKGRGLEVQYF. In nucleotides, the CDR3 is TGTGCCATCAAGGGCAGGGGGCTTGAAGTGCAGTACTTC.

The CDR3 here is CASKGTGGGNTIYF. CDR3 nucleotide sequence: TGTGCCAGCAAGGGGACAGGCGGAGGAAACACCATATATTTT. The gene calls are TRBV2 and TRBJ1-3, with 8 bases that match TRBD1. V trimming: 7 bases; J trimming: 4 bases; junction bases outside the gene matches: 6. CDR1 SNHLY and CDR2 FYNNEI come from the germline V gene. The CDR3 is 14 amino acids.

This clone came up a few times. J is TRBJ1-2 and V is TRBV20-1; D is ambiguous. Trimming took 3 bases from V and 7 from J, leaving 12 bases between them. The length of the CDR3 is 12 residues. From germline, CDR1 is DFQATT and CDR2 SNEGSKA (reference sequence). The CDR3 region is CSASEWFGGYTF. CDR3 sequence (DNA): TGCAGTGCTAGTGAGTGGTTCGGTGGCTACACCTTC.

The V call is TRBV7-9, the J call TRBJ2-1; 7 bases match TRBD2. The germline V gene has CDR1 SEHNR and CDR2 FQNEAQ (reference sequence). The CDR3 is made up of 14 amino acids. J gave up 9 bases and V 1 base, and 6 bases lay outside the gene matches. CDR3 sequence reads: CASSLGGRVLEQFF. CDR3 nucleotide sequence: TGTGCCAGCAGCTTAGGAGGGAGGGTTCTTGAGCAGTTCTTC.

This clone showed up just a few times. This chain connects TRBV11-2 to TRBJ2-1; D gene unclear. Trimming cost V 4 bases and J 0 bases, with 16 bases left between them. The germline CDR1 and CDR2 sequences are SGHAT and FQNNGV. The CDR3 runs 17 residues. CDR3 region: CASSSLGGLRSYNEQFF. The CDR3 bases are TGTGCCAGCAGCTCCCTCGGCGGTCTGCGCTCCTACAATGAGCAGTTCTTC.

The V call is TRBV4-1, the J call TRBJ1-1, with TRBD1 as a possible D gene (6 bases). V shed 2 bases and J shed 6 bases, with 19 bases lying between them. CDR1 MGHRA and CDR2 YSYEKL come from the germline V gene. This CDR3 has 16 amino acids. This CDR3 reads CASSQNRVNIVAEAFF. Written as DNA, the CDR3 is TGCGCCAGCAGCCAAAACAGGGTAAACATTGTCGCTGAAGCTTTCTTT.

CDR3 in amino acids: CASSLAGAREQYF. In DNA form, the CDR3 reads TGTGCCAGCAGCTTAGCGGGAGCTAGGGAGCAGTACTTC. The chain has TRBV11-2 and TRBJ2-7; D possibly corresponds to TRBD2 (6 bases). The germline V gene has CDR1 SGHAT and CDR2 FQNNGV. The CDR3 runs 13 residues. The V end lost 1 base, the J end lost 7 bases, and 11 bases lay between the germline ends.

The rearrangement uses TRBV5-4 and TRBJ2-1, with 9 bases identical to TRBD1. CDR1 SGHNT and CDR2 YYREEE come from the germline V gene (reference sequence). The CDR3 covers 16 residues. The V and J ends lost 4 bases and 8 bases, in that order; junction bases with no gene match: 13. Written as DNA, the CDR3 is TGTGCCAGCAGCCTGGCCACGCCGGGACAGGGTGATGAGCAGTTCTTC. Translating gives CASSLATPGQGDEQFF. Together with reference TRBV5-4 and TRBJ2-1, the CDR3 gives the full variable domain: ETGVTQSPTHLIKTRGQQVTLRCSSQSGHNTVSWYQQALGQGPQFIFQYYREEENGRGNFPPRFSGLQFPNYSSELNVNALELDDSALYLCASSLATPGQGDEQFFGPGTRLTVL.

This chain links TRBV5-5 with TRBJ2-5; 13 positions match TRBD2. The CDR3 contains 18 residues. V dropped 4 bases and J dropped 5; count of bases not matched to a gene: 14. The germline V gene encodes CDR1 SGHKS and CDR2 YYEKEE (reference sequence). CDR3 protein: CASSGGVGLAGVKETQYF. The CDR3 DNA sequence: TGTGCCAGCAGCGGGGGGGTCGGACTAGCGGGAGTGAAGGAGACCCAGTACTTC. Full variable domain (remainder filled in from reference TRBV5-5 and TRBJ2-5): DAGVTQSPTHLIKTRGQQVTLRCSPISGHKSVSWYQQVLGQGPQFIFQYYEKEERGRGNFPDRFSARQFPNYSSELNVNALLLGDSALYLCASSGGVGLAGVKETQYFGPGTRLLVL.

V is TRBV10-2 and J is TRBJ2-3; 14 positions agree with TRBD2. V lost 6 bases, J lost 5 bases, and 4 bases stayed unmatched. This CDR3 is 15 amino acids long. Germline V gene data show CDR1 as WSHSY and CDR2 as SAAADI. CDR3 residues: CASRGTSGSLDTQYF. CDR3 coding DNA: TGCGCCAGCAGGGGGACTAGCGGGAGTTTAGATACGCAGTATTTT.

The chain joins TRBV6-2 or TRBV6-3 to TRBJ2-7, with 7 bases lining up with TRBD2. This CDR3 has 13 amino acids. V lost 4 bases, J lost 9 bases, and 9 bases stayed unmatched. Germline CDR1 MNHEY, CDR2 SVGEGT. CDR3 region: CASSLGLGEGQYF. The CDR3 DNA follows: TGTGCCAGCAGTTTGGGACTTGGGGAGGGGCAGTACTTC.

The DNA for the CDR3 is TGTGCCAGCAGCTCAAGACTAGCGGGAGGGCCGGTAAATGAGCAGTTCTTC. Its translation is CASSSRLAGGPVNEQFF. This chain uses TRBV7-2 with TRBJ2-1; 14 bases fit TRBD2. Trimming removed 4 bases from V and 7 bases from J; junction bases left unmatched: 9. This CDR3 is 17 amino acids long. Germline V CDR1 and CDR2: SGHTA, FQGNSA.

Notes on this clone: An end of the junction does not agree with germline; a read error may underlie this. Distinct nucleotide sequences in the sample also encode this CDR3. This chain connects TRBV7-7 to TRBJ2-2, with a weak D call TRBD1 (6 bases). Looked up from germline, CDR1 is SSHAT and CDR2 is FNYEAQ (reference sequence). The CDR3 runs to 13 residues. CDR3 amino acids: CASSSTGTGELFF. The CDR3 region has the DNA TGTGCTAGCAGCTCGACAGGTACCGGGGAGCTGTTTTTT.

The V call is TRBV7-2, the J call TRBJ2-7, with D perhaps TRBD2 (5 bases). The V end lost 4 bases, the J end lost 3 bases, and 16 bases lay between the germline ends. Germline CDR1 is SGHTA and CDR2 is FQGNSA. This CDR3 spans 15 amino acids. CDR3 sequence reads: CASSSTSGIVYEQYF. DNA of the CDR3: TGTGCCAGCAGCTCGACCTCCGGGATTGTCTACGAGCAGTACTTC. Supplemented by reference TRBV7-2 and TRBJ2-7, the full variable domain reads GAGVSQSPSNKVTEKGKDVELRCDPISGHTALYWYRQSLGQGLEFLIYFQGNSAPDKSGLPSDRFSAERTGGSVSTLTIQRTQQEDSAVYLCASSSTSGIVYEQYFGPGTRLTVT.

This clone appeared once. The J gene is TRBJ2-1, the V gene TRBV7-2; no firm D call. This CDR3 contains 11 residues. In germline, CDR1 is SGHTA, CDR2 FQGNSA. The V gene lost 5 bases and the J gene lost 10 bases, with 9 bases spanning the gap. In DNA form, the CDR3 reads TGTGCCAGCAGCCCCGATAGCGAGCAGTTCTTC. Its protein product is CASSPDSEQFF.